The T cell receptor (beta chain) described here comes from a study of CD8+CD57+ T cells in acquired aplastic anemia. Study summary: Sorted CD4+ and CD8+ cell DNA averaged about 3.5 ug.

Individuals selected for sequencing had exhibited CD8+CD57+ cell expansion on flow cytometry. Severe acquired aplastic anemia was present in all patients. Notes on this clonotype: Its target is not known.

Study-level results: Both patients and controls carried the same twenty-nine CD8+ CDR3 sequences. Patients did not significantly differ from controls in CD8+ Simpson's diversity.

The template for TCR beta VDJ and CDR3 sequence profiling was genomic DNA. Using its own MiXCR run on the reads, TCRdb lists one record per CDR3 protein. The repertoire holds around 430,000 distinct CDR3 sequences, with around 30% as singletons. Sequences were obtained from sorted CD4+, CD8+, or CD8+CD57+ T cells (not recorded which) from PBMCs. This clonotype originated in a human donor with aplastic anemia.

The CDR3 sequence is CASSASGGAFETQYF. The CDR3 coding sequence is TGTGCCAGCAGCGCTAGCGGGGGGGCATTCGAGACCCAGTACTTC. V usage is TRBV7-3 and J usage is TRBJ2-5; the match to TRBD2 covers 12 bases. Per the germline V gene, CDR1 is SGHTA and CDR2 is FQGTGA. CDR3 length: 15 residues. V was pared by 5 bases and J by 5 bases, with 6 bases of the junction left unmatched.